A selection of T cell receptor beta chains follows, all from one sample in a study of HIV-infected patients and healthy controls. TCRdb reprocessed the 5' RACE reads with MiXCR, giving one entry per CDR3 protein. The sample includes around 26,000 distinct CDR3 sequences, about 8.7% of them seen just once. The sample taken for sequencing was blood. The source of these receptors is an adult in good health. Each CDR3 is given with its conserved first and last residue. Each record gives: clone size, J gene, V gene, D gene, CDR3 protein, CDR3 DNA. A D gene is named only where the DNA matches it firmly. The size of a clone is reported for some rows only, either as once, few or many, or as a class for expanded clones.

medium-sized,TRBJ1-1,TRBV29-1,-,CSAKQGMNTEAFF,TGCAGCGCCAAACAGGGCATGAACACTGAAGCTTTCTTT
many,TRBJ2-3,TRBV7-9,TRBD2,CASSLAGLAAADTQYF,TGTGCCAGCAGCTTAGCGGGACTAGCGGCGGCAGATACGCAGTATTTT
many,TRBJ1-5,TRBV7-9,TRBD1,CASGQGDGNQPQHF,TGTGCCAGCGGGCAGGGGGACGGCAATCAGCCCCAGCATTTT
few,TRBJ2-5,TRBV6-5,TRBD1,CASSPGPGQKETQYF,TGTGCCAGCAGCCCAGGACCGGGACAGAAAGAGACCCAGTACTTC
-,TRBJ2-3,TRBV7-2,TRBD2,CASSLGPRGGQRGDTQYF,TGTGCCAGCAGCTTAGGGCCACGGGGGGGCCAACGTGGAGATACGCAGTATTTT
many,TRBJ1-2,TRBV19,-,CASSFHASGTSLNYGYTF,TGTGCCAGTAGTTTCCACGCCTCCGGGACTTCCTTGAACTATGGCTACACCTTC
many,TRBJ2-5,TRBV12-3/TRBV12-4,TRBD2,CASSPGLAQRETQYF,TGTGCCAGCAGTCCCGGACTAGCGCAGAGGGAGACCCAGTACTTC
-,TRBJ1-1,TRBV20-1,-,CSARDRAHGYTEAFF,TGCAGTGCTAGAGATAGGGCTCATGGGTACACTGAAGCTTTCTTT
few,TRBJ1-1,TRBV6-2/TRBV6-3,-,CASSVAGEDTEAFF,TGTGCCAGCAGCGTTGCAGGGGAAGACACTGAAGCTTTCTTT
few,TRBJ1-2,TRBV5-1,-,CASSLSGTIYGYTF,TGCGCCAGCAGCTTGTCCGGGACCATCTATGGCTACACCTTC
many,TRBJ1-1,TRBV2,-,CASRMPTEAFF,TGTGCCAGCAGAATGCCCACTGAAGCTTTCTTT
many,TRBJ2-7,TRBV9,-,CASSVGDPGEQYF,TGTGCCAGCAGCGTAGGGGATCCCGGCGAGCAGTACTTC
-,TRBJ1-1,TRBV5-1,-,CASSPGQPWAEAFF,TGCGCCAGCAGCCCCGGACAGCCGTGGGCTGAAGCTTTCTTT
few,TRBJ2-1,TRBV18,-,CASSPSGRDEQFF,TGTGCCAGCTCACCGTCTGGTCGGGATGAGCAGTTCTTC
-,TRBJ1-2,TRBV10-2,-,CASRTGPGYTF,TGCGCCAGCAGGACAGGACCTGGCTACACCTTC
many,TRBJ1-5,TRBV20-1,TRBD1,CSATLTGGPRINQPQHF,TGCAGTGCTACCCTGACAGGGGGCCCCCGGATCAATCAGCCCCAGCATTTT
few,TRBJ2-7,TRBV18,-,CASSPGGNGYEQYF,TGTGCCAGCTCACCAGGGGGGAACGGCTACGAGCAGTACTTC
medium-sized,TRBJ1-5,TRBV10-2,TRBD1,CASSGRDRAYQPQHF,TGCGCCAGCAGTGGGAGGGACAGGGCGTATCAGCCCCAGCATTTT
few,TRBJ1-2,TRBV6-6,TRBD1,CASSYGDRGRVGYTF,TGTGCCAGCAGTTACGGGGACAGGGGGCGCGTCGGCTACACCTTC
many,TRBJ2-1,TRBV5-1,TRBD2,CASSLILAGDNEQFF,TGCGCCAGCAGCTTGATTCTAGCGGGGGACAATGAGCAGTTCTTC
few,TRBJ1-4,TRBV30,-,CAWSSQGEKLFF,TGTGCCTGGAGTTCACAGGGAGAAAAACTGTTTTTT
many,TRBJ1-4,TRBV20-1,-,CSARDFRQGGFEKLFF,TGCAGTGCTAGAGATTTTAGGCAGGGCGGATTTGAAAAACTGTTTTTT
-,TRBJ2-1,TRBV6-5,TRBD2,CASSIGGGEQFF,TGTGCCAGCAGCATCGGGGGGGGTGAGCAGTTCTTC
many,TRBJ2-2,TRBV5-1,-,CASSFRPGATNTGELFF,TGCGCCAGCAGCTTTCGACCGGGGGCCACGAACACCGGGGAGCTGTTTTTT
many,TRBJ1-1,TRBV3-1,-,CASSQSGQPTQRGTEAFF,TGTGCCAGCAGCCAATCCGGGCAACCAACCCAAAGGGGAACTGAAGCTTTCTTT
-,TRBJ2-3,TRBV6-2/TRBV6-3,-,CASSYSQGGYTDTQYF,TGTGCCAGCAGTTACTCGCAGGGGGGATACACAGATACGCAGTATTTT
many,TRBJ1-5,TRBV6-6,-,CASSYWAQPDSNQPQHF,TGTGCCAGCAGTTACTGGGCCCAACCGGATAGCAATCAGCCCCAGCATTTT
many,TRBJ1-5,TRBV5-1,TRBD1,CASSLGQGGNQPQHF,TGCGCCAGCAGCTTGGGACAGGGAGGCAATCAGCCCCAGCATTTT
many,TRBJ1-2,TRBV6-5,TRBD1,CASSQGQGTGGYTF,TGTGCCAGCAGCCAGGGACAGGGGACGGGCGGCTACACCTTC
-,TRBJ2-7,TRBV20-1,-,CSALSPGGGDEQYF,TGCAGTGCTCTATCCCCGGGGGGCGGGGACGAGCAGTACTTC
many,TRBJ1-5,TRBV10-2,-,CASREPTYQGQPQHF,TGCGCCAGCAGAGAGCCCACCTATCAGGGCCAGCCCCAGCATTTT
many,TRBJ1-5,TRBV19,-,CASSGRVPSNQPQHF,TGTGCCAGTAGTGGGAGGGTCCCTAGCAATCAGCCCCAGCATTTT
medium-sized,TRBJ2-5,TRBV25-1,TRBD2,CASSVKRGEETQYF,TGTGCCAGCAGTGTAAAGCGGGGGGAAGAGACCCAGTACTTC
many,TRBJ1-1,TRBV15,TRBD1,CATSPRTGVSTEAFF,TGTGCCACCAGCCCCCGGACAGGGGTCAGCACTGAAGCTTTCTTT
many,TRBJ1-1,TRBV14,TRBD1,CASSPGQGAAAFF,TGTGCCAGCAGCCCGGGACAGGGGGCGGCGGCTTTCTTT
many,TRBJ1-1,TRBV29-1,-,CSVVGQTAEAFF,TGCAGCGTTGTGGGTCAGACCGCTGAAGCTTTCTTT
-,TRBJ2-3,TRBV20-1,TRBD1,CSADRGSTDTQYF,TGCAGTGCTGACAGGGGAAGCACAGATACGCAGTATTTT
few,TRBJ2-3,TRBV24-1,-,CATSASGTLGGDTQYF,TGTGCCACCAGCGCCTCCGGGACACTGGGGGGAGATACGCAGTATTTT
many,TRBJ2-1,TRBV5-1,TRBD2,CASSSGLAGGANEQFF,TGCGCCAGCAGCTCCGGACTAGCGGGGGGGGCCAATGAGCAGTTCTTC
many,TRBJ2-5,TRBV12-5,-,CASGPGLQETQYF,TGTGCTAGTGGTCCCGGCCTCCAAGAGACCCAGTACTTC
-,TRBJ1-1,TRBV2,-,CASRGRLMNTEAFF,TGTGCCAGCAGGGGAAGACTTATGAACACTGAAGCTTTCTTT
-,TRBJ2-3,TRBV2,TRBD2,CASTALLAGGDTQYF,TGTGCCAGCACCGCCTTACTAGCGGGGGGTGATACGCAGTATTTT
many,TRBJ2-1,TRBV5-5,TRBD2,CASSFSGGLEFF,TGTGCCAGCAGCTTTAGCGGGGGGCTGGAGTTCTTC
-,TRBJ2-5,TRBV11-1,TRBD1,CASTTGTGQETQYF,TGTGCCAGCACCACCGGGACAGGACAAGAGACCCAGTACTTC
few,TRBJ1-5,TRBV12-3/TRBV12-4,-,CASSLVGTVGASNQPQHF,TGTGCCAGCAGTTTAGTCGGGACTGTAGGCGCGAGTAATCAGCCCCAGCATTTT
many,TRBJ1-1,TRBV12-3/TRBV12-4,-,CASTITWNTEAFF,TGTGCCAGCACGATAACCTGGAACACTGAAGCTTTCTTT
many,TRBJ2-1,TRBV7-6,TRBD2,CASSLGEGLAGGRSEQFF,TGTGCCAGCAGCTTAGGGGAGGGACTAGCGGGGGGCCGATCCGAGCAGTTCTTC
many,TRBJ2-7,TRBV10-3,TRBD1,CAIRDRLYEQYF,TGTGCAATCCGGGACAGGCTCTACGAGCAGTACTTC
many,TRBJ1-1,TRBV29-1,TRBD1,CSVEAGGNTEAFF,TGCAGCGTTGAAGCAGGGGGCAACACTGAAGCTTTCTTT
-,TRBJ1-5,TRBV6-1,TRBD1,CASSEGTGVNQPQHF,TGTGCCAGCAGTGAAGGGACAGGGGTAAATCAGCCCCAGCATTTT
many,TRBJ2-3,TRBV5-1,-,CASSFKGTFPDTQYF,TGCGCCAGCAGCTTCAAAGGGACATTCCCAGATACGCAGTATTTT
few,TRBJ2-2,TRBV29-1,TRBD1,CSAPGTGLLTGELFF,TGCAGCGCCCCCGGGACAGGGTTGCTGACCGGGGAGCTGTTTTTT
many,TRBJ2-2,TRBV11-3,-,CASSLAPKSGELFF,TGTGCCAGCAGCTTAGCCCCAAAGTCCGGGGAGCTGTTTTTT
many,TRBJ2-2,TRBV4-2,-,CASSPESWNTGELFF,TGTGCCAGCAGCCCAGAGTCCTGGAACACCGGGGAGCTGTTTTTT